This record covers a single T cell receptor (beta chain). The clone's antigen remains unknown. One base away there is no much larger clone; base qualities are not given. This sample is drawn from a study of shared clonotypes between healthy human individuals (dated by TCRdb to 2018 to 2021). About the full investigation: The cohort comprised a couple of women and a few men aged 18 to 49 years. For each donor, three plates each were used for CD4 naive and CD4 memory, two plates were used for CD8 naive, and one plate was used for CD8 memory. To estimate repertoire size and how much clonotypes are shared between individuals, the study performed deep sequencing of blood TCR repertoires from a handful of healthy adults. Different laboratories and diverse techniques were used to prepare libraries and sequence TCR repertoires, to increase sequencing depth and limit assay-specific biases. Per donor, leukapheresis produced somewhere between about 0.8 and 9.5 billion PBMCs. Summary of the overall study and its limitations: The small number of donors limited the genetic and exposure-history diversity represented. Naive subsets generally had larger estimated clonotype richness than memory subsets did. Compared with non-shared clonotypes, the clonotypes found in all four sorted-subset donors had higher generation probabilities. When four donors were compared, the shared fraction of clonotypes was about 5% for naive CD4, less than 4% for naive CD8, roughly 2.3% for memory CD4, and 0.4% for memory CD8. Sampling was restricted to blood, and TCR repertoires in tissue are likely to differ from TCR repertoires in blood. Rarefaction of sorted-subset datasets indicated incomplete sequencing despite the large sequencing depth. Pairwise subsampling indicated that sequencing depth was expected to affect the degree of clonotype sharing among donors.

Using the deep immunoSEQ assay, multiplex PCR amplified TCR CDR3 regions from genomic DNA. Extracted genomic DNA from each cell subset was spread evenly across all wells of several immunoSEQ 96-well plates, with each plate serving as a replicate. For sorted subsets, around 0.2 ug genomic DNA, equal to some 28,000 T cell genomes, was loaded into each replicate PCR. The purified libraries were quantified using a Qubit 3.0 fluorometer, sized with a Bioanalyzer 2100, and then quantified again using the KAPA Library Quantification kit. Each immunoSEQ 96-well plate was sequenced on its own single-read 150-cycle Illumina NextSeq 550 flow cell. The paper's processing steps were these. Because the immunoSEQ output included only junctional sequences and no quality scores, the filtering could not be the same as the filtering used for full-length reads. Sequences were annotated with PyIR, a Python wrapper for IgBLAST v1.9, and V/J genes and CDR3 were assigned using IMGT germline references. Reads were removed for weak V/J assignments (E-value above 1e-6), missing CDR3, stop codons, out-of-frame junctions, or ambiguous translated residues. V3J clonotypes were defined as sequences sharing an identical inferred V gene, J gene, and CDR3 amino acid sequence. Percentage overlap between repertoires was computed as shared unique clonotypes divided by the size of the smaller repertoire. Three approaches were used to assess repertoire richness: RTK rarefaction, the Chao1 estimator, and Recon v2.1 estimates of unobserved clonotypes. For all TCRbeta clonotypes obtained by the gDNA method from a few donors, generation probabilities were computed with OLGA. In TCRdb, the immuneACCESS table is reduced to in-frame sequences with V and J assigned. These tables do not hold every clone; where another copy was compared, an unresolved V gene accounts for under half, and the others remain unexplained. V and J calls and clone size follow that table, whereas D and trimming were derived from the DNA. The sample table lists about 2 million clones, over 85% of them with a count of one. The ten largest clones represent 0.1% to 0.15% of the sample.

V sheds 2 bases and J sheds 0 bases, leaving 11 bases between their ends. The CDR3 runs 15 amino acids, cysteine and phenylalanine included. Only the CDR3 DNA is retained, 45 bases long and in frame from the first base. CDR1 and CDR2, looked up from the germline V gene, are SNHLY and FYNNEI. Donors were healthy HIV-negative adults with no recently reported acute infections or vaccinations. All donors were Caucasian adults living in Nashville, Tennessee, USA. CD4+ T cells were enriched through magnetic negative selection, after which naive cells were positively selected on CD45RA and the remaining negative fraction served as the memory subset. Blood was obtained by leukapheresis, after which PBMCs were separated by Ficoll-Histopaque density gradient centrifugation and cryopreserved in liquid nitrogen vapor phase. Purity and quantity of every magnetically sorted T cell population were checked by analytical flow cytometry. Genomic DNA was isolated from every sorted fraction and measured by UV absorbance on a Nanodrop 2000c.

This clonotype was sampled from a young man in good health. Sequenced: naive CD4+ T cells sorted from blood. According to the study, the label for this sample's cell subset or site signals: CD45RA+ positively selected. The chain is made from TRBV2 and TRBJ2-7; the D gene is unclear. In nucleotides, the sequence is TGTGCCAGCAGTGAATTGATTAGTCTCTCCTACGAGCAGTACTTC. This gives the protein CASSELISLSYEQYF.